The clone carrying this T cell receptor (beta chain) was seen at least ten times. The entry originates in a study of T cells in Graves' hyperthyroidism and ophthalmopathy. RNA transcripts yielded amplified TCR beta CDR3 regions. First-round RT-PCR with HTBI primers amplified the TCR CDR3 region. Each CDR3 protein gets one entry after TCRdb re-called the multiplex PCR reads with MiXCR. Counted here are fewer than 400,000 distinct CDR3 sequences, over 12% occurring once; the ten biggest clones make up around 28%. This TCR was sampled from a man aged 45-65 years with Graves' ophthalmopathy. Sequenced sample: blood.

The CDR3 loop reads CASSGGTPNLYGYTF. The CDR3, as DNA: TGTGCCAGCAGCGGGGGGACACCCAATCTCTATGGCTACACCTTC. The chain links TRBV5-5 to TRBJ1-2; the D gene is possibly TRBD1 (6 bases). CDR3 length: 15 residues. The germline V and J ends were trimmed by 4 bases and 4 bases, with 17 bases remaining between them. CDR1 and CDR2 from the germline V gene are SGHKS and YYEKEE (reference sequence).